The rows below give T cell receptor beta chains drawn from one sample of a study of T cell clones after liver transplantation. TCRdb keeps only in-frame clones here, not all; method: immunoSEQ multiplex PCR. The repertoire includes 50,000 to 70,000 clones, 70% to 80% of them detected once, and less than 3.5% sits in the top ten. Sequencing was performed on CD4+ T cells from blood, taken at the roughly 15-month timepoint. These receptors came from a human patient who received a liver transplant. Part of the T cell pool may stem from the graft donor. Both conserved end residues are part of each CDR3. D genes are given only for firm matches. Rows may omit the clone size; those that give it use once, few, many or a size class.

v_gene: TRBV7-2
d_gene: .
abundance: .
j_gene: TRBJ2-2
CDR3aa: CASSLVAGNTGELFF
CDR3nt: TGTGCCAGCAGCTTAGTCGCAGGGAACACCGGGGAGCTGTTTTTT

v_gene: TRBV30
d_gene: TRBD1
abundance: .
j_gene: TRBJ2-5
CDR3aa: CAWSVPRGGPETQYF
CDR3nt: TGTGCCTGGAGTGTACCTAGAGGGGGCCCAGAGACCCAGTACTTC

v_gene: TRBV5-3
d_gene: TRBD2
abundance: .
j_gene: TRBJ2-2
CDR3aa: CARSQGLAGGSTGELFF
CDR3nt: TGTGCCAGAAGCCAGGGACTAGCGGGGGGTTCCACCGGGGAGCTGTTTTTT

v_gene: TRBV27
d_gene: TRBD2
abundance: few
j_gene: TRBJ2-1
CDR3aa: CASSLRSSGVSYNEQFF
CDR3nt: TGTGCCAGCAGTTTAAGGTCTAGCGGAGTGTCCTACAATGAGCAGTTCTTC

v_gene: TRBV7-9
d_gene: .
abundance: .
j_gene: TRBJ1-2
CDR3aa: CASSSPFQGNDGYTF
CDR3nt: TGTGCCAGCAGCTCCCCTTTTCAGGGGAACGATGGCTACACCTTC

v_gene: TRBV11-2
d_gene: TRBD1
abundance: .
j_gene: TRBJ1-1
CDR3aa: CASKTGTGLDTEAFF
CDR3nt: TGTGCCAGCAAAACCGGGACAGGGTTGGACACTGAAGCTTTCTTT

v_gene: TRBV9
d_gene: TRBD2
abundance: once
j_gene: TRBJ2-1
CDR3aa: CASSVEGTSGVYNEQFF
CDR3nt: TGTGCCAGCAGCGTAGAGGGGACTAGCGGGGTGTACAATGAGCAGTTCTTC

v_gene: TRBV21-1
d_gene: .
abundance: .
j_gene: TRBJ2-1
CDR3aa: CASRIPYIRFF
CDR3nt: TGTGCCAGCAGGATCCCTTATATACGGTTCTTC

v_gene: TRBV28
d_gene: TRBD2
abundance: .
j_gene: TRBJ2-5
CDR3aa: CASISGGLEQETQYF
CDR3nt: TGTGCCAGCATTAGCGGGGGCCTCGAACAAGAGACCCAGTACTTC

v_gene: TRBV6-1
d_gene: .
abundance: .
j_gene: TRBJ2-3
CDR3aa: CASSVGPGRATDTQYF
CDR3nt: TGTGCCAGCAGTGTCGGCCCGGGCCGAGCGACAGATACGCAGTATTTT

v_gene: TRBV7-8
d_gene: .
abundance: few
j_gene: TRBJ1-1
CDR3aa: CASSLGGETEAFF
CDR3nt: TGTGCCAGCAGCTTAGGGGGGGAGACTGAAGCTTTCTTT

v_gene: TRBV19
d_gene: TRBD1
abundance: few
j_gene: TRBJ1-6
CDR3aa: CASSLSQPGQKNSPLHF
CDR3nt: TGTGCCAGTAGTTTGAGCCAACCGGGACAGAAGAATTCACCCCTCCACTTT

v_gene: TRBV30
d_gene: .
abundance: .
j_gene: TRBJ2-7
CDR3aa: CAWRWSAGEQYF
CDR3nt: TGTGCCTGGAGATGGAGTGCGGGAGAGCAGTACTTC

v_gene: TRBV20-1
d_gene: TRBD1
abundance: few
j_gene: TRBJ1-1
CDR3aa: CSAHRGPEAFF
CDR3nt: TGCAGTGCTCACAGGGGCCCTGAAGCTTTCTTT

v_gene: TRBV6-1
d_gene: TRBD1
abundance: .
j_gene: TRBJ1-4
CDR3aa: CASTKRTGADEKLFF
CDR3nt: TGTGCCAGCACCAAGCGGACAGGGGCTGATGAAAAACTGTTTTTT

v_gene: TRBV4-3
d_gene: .
abundance: .
j_gene: TRBJ2-2
CDR3aa: CASSQDRRTRGGELFF
CDR3nt: TGCGCCAGCAGCCAAGATAGAAGGACGCGGGGCGGGGAGCTGTTTTTT

v_gene: TRBV9
d_gene: .
abundance: .
j_gene: TRBJ2-3
CDR3aa: CASSVAGGFTDTQYF
CDR3nt: TGTGCCAGCAGCGTAGCTGGGGGTTTCACAGATACGCAGTATTTT

v_gene: TRBV19
d_gene: TRBD1
abundance: .
j_gene: TRBJ2-7
CDR3aa: CASRGQRYEQYF
CDR3nt: TGTGCCAGTAGGGGACAGCGCTACGAGCAGTACTTC

v_gene: TRBV15
d_gene: TRBD2
abundance: .
j_gene: TRBJ2-3
CDR3aa: CATSTSSGREADTQYF
CDR3nt: TGTGCCACCAGTACCTCTAGCGGGAGGGAGGCAGATACGCAGTATTTT

v_gene: TRBV29-1
d_gene: .
abundance: few
j_gene: TRBJ2-3
CDR3aa: CSVPGGSSTDTQYF
CDR3nt: TGCAGCGTCCCCGGGGGCAGTAGCACAGATACGCAGTATTTT

v_gene: TRBV11-3
d_gene: .
abundance: .
j_gene: TRBJ2-6
CDR3aa: CASSLMISGANVLTF
CDR3nt: TGTGCCAGCAGCTTAATGATCTCTGGGGCCAACGTCCTGACTTTC

v_gene: TRBV18
d_gene: .
abundance: .
j_gene: TRBJ2-3
CDR3aa: CASSPPSLDTQYF
CDR3nt: TGTGCCAGCTCACCCCCCAGTTTGGATACGCAGTATTTT

v_gene: TRBV9
d_gene: .
abundance: few
j_gene: TRBJ2-1
CDR3aa: CASSVNNEQFF
CDR3nt: TGTGCCAGCAGCGTAAACAATGAGCAGTTCTTC

v_gene: TRBV5-1
d_gene: .
abundance: .
j_gene: TRBJ1-1
CDR3aa: CASSLRDGNTEAFF
CDR3nt: TGCGCCAGCAGCTTAAGGGACGGTAACACTGAAGCTTTCTTT

v_gene: TRBV6-5
d_gene: TRBD1
abundance: .
j_gene: TRBJ2-2
CDR3aa: CASSYWDSGELFF
CDR3nt: TGTGCCAGCAGTTACTGGGACAGCGGGGAGCTGTTTTTT

v_gene: TRBV11-3
d_gene: .
abundance: .
j_gene: TRBJ1-1
CDR3aa: CASSLAGTAQAPAFF
CDR3nt: TGTGCCAGCAGCTTAGCAGGGACGGCCCAAGCCCCAGCTTTCTTT

v_gene: TRBV10-3
d_gene: .
abundance: once
j_gene: TRBJ2-5
CDR3aa: CAIQADNQETQYF
CDR3nt: TGTGCCATCCAGGCAGATAACCAAGAGACCCAGTACTTC

v_gene: TRBV7-2
d_gene: .
abundance: .
j_gene: TRBJ2-3
CDR3aa: CASSLASLSTDTQYF
CDR3nt: TGTGCCAGCAGCTTAGCCAGCCTGAGCACAGATACGCAGTATTTT

v_gene: TRBV18
d_gene: .
abundance: .
j_gene: TRBJ1-5
CDR3aa: CASSPKNQPQHF
CDR3nt: TGTGCCAGCTCACCAAAGAATCAGCCCCAGCATTTT

v_gene: TRBV4-1
d_gene: .
abundance: once
j_gene: TRBJ2-1
CDR3aa: CASSQVVTDNEQFF
CDR3nt: TGCGCCAGCAGCCAAGTGGTAACCGACAATGAGCAGTTCTTC

v_gene: TRBV19
d_gene: .
abundance: few
j_gene: TRBJ2-1
CDR3aa: CASRQRTSYNEQFF
CDR3nt: TGTGCCAGTAGGCAGAGGACTTCCTACAATGAGCAGTTCTTC

v_gene: TRBV2
d_gene: .
abundance: .
j_gene: TRBJ1-4
CDR3aa: CASSEMIWEGTNEKLFF
CDR3nt: TGTGCCAGCAGTGAAATGATATGGGAGGGAACTAATGAAAAACTGTTTTTT

v_gene: TRBV7-2
d_gene: TRBD1
abundance: .
j_gene: TRBJ2-5
CDR3aa: CASSHRQGIPETQYF
CDR3nt: TGTGCCAGCAGCCACCGACAGGGGATCCCAGAGACCCAGTACTTC

v_gene: TRBV7-9
d_gene: .
abundance: .
j_gene: TRBJ2-7
CDR3aa: CASSLQGSEQYF
CDR3nt: TGTGCCAGCAGCTTACAGGGGAGCGAGCAGTACTTC

v_gene: TRBV14
d_gene: .
abundance: .
j_gene: TRBJ2-6
CDR3aa: CASTKEGFPISGANVLTF
CDR3nt: TGTGCCAGCACCAAGGAAGGGTTTCCCATCTCTGGGGCCAACGTCCTGACTTTC

v_gene: TRBV2
d_gene: .
abundance: .
j_gene: TRBJ2-1
CDR3aa: CASILDDEQFF
CDR3nt: TGTGCCAGCATCCTCGACGATGAGCAGTTCTTC

v_gene: TRBV18
d_gene: TRBD2
abundance: .
j_gene: TRBJ2-2
CDR3aa: CASSASSGSGTGELFF
CDR3nt: TGTGCCAGCTCAGCTTCTAGCGGGAGTGGCACCGGGGAGCTGTTTTTT

v_gene: TRBV4-1
d_gene: TRBD1
abundance: .
j_gene: TRBJ2-5
CDR3aa: CASSPDAGTGEETQYF
CDR3nt: TGCGCCAGCAGCCCCGACGCCGGGACAGGGGAAGAGACCCAGTACTTC

v_gene: TRBV28
d_gene: TRBD1
abundance: few
j_gene: TRBJ2-1
CDR3aa: CASSPEGTGKYNEQFF
CDR3nt: TGTGCCAGCAGTCCTGAGGGGACAGGGAAATACAATGAGCAGTTCTTC

v_gene: TRBV27
d_gene: .
abundance: many
j_gene: TRBJ1-1
CDR3aa: CASSTLNTEAFF
CDR3nt: TGTGCCAGCAGTACCTTGAACACTGAAGCTTTCTTT

v_gene: TRBV19
d_gene: .
abundance: .
j_gene: TRBJ1-1
CDR3aa: CASTLNTEAFF
CDR3nt: TGTGCCAGCACTCTGAACACTGAAGCTTTCTTT

v_gene: TRBV19
d_gene: TRBD1
abundance: few
j_gene: TRBJ1-5
CDR3aa: CATEDRGGQPQHF
CDR3nt: TGTGCCACTGAGGACAGGGGGGGTCAGCCCCAGCATTTT

v_gene: TRBV11-3
d_gene: TRBD2
abundance: .
j_gene: TRBJ2-1
CDR3aa: CASRGLAGGFDEQFF
CDR3nt: TGTGCCAGCAGGGGACTAGCGGGAGGATTCGATGAGCAGTTCTTC

v_gene: TRBV9
d_gene: .
abundance: few
j_gene: TRBJ2-2
CDR3aa: CASSLRAGELFF
CDR3nt: TGTGCCAGCAGCCTCCGGGCCGGGGAGCTGTTTTTT

v_gene: TRBV30
d_gene: TRBD1
abundance: few
j_gene: TRBJ2-2
CDR3aa: CAFKDRARTGELFF
CDR3nt: TGTGCCTTTAAGGACAGGGCAAGGACCGGGGAGCTGTTTTTT

v_gene: TRBV6-4
d_gene: .
abundance: .
j_gene: TRBJ2-3
CDR3aa: CASSDSRGLTDTQYF
CDR3nt: TGTGCCAGCAGTGACTCGCGGGGACTCACAGATACGCAGTATTTT